This TCR beta chain was sequenced in a study of T cell responses to AZD1222 COVID-19 vaccine. Trimming took off 5 bases at V and 4 bases at J, with 13 bases between the two ends. The CDR3 runs to 14 residues. Looked up from germline, CDR1 is SGHTA and CDR2 is FQGTGA. This clone was observed a single time. Libraries were prepared by immunoSEQ multiplex PCR; TCRdb keeps only in-frame clonotypes and omits some of them. The sample holds 110,000 to 150,000 clones; roughly 93% are singletons and the top ten take 1.9%. This receptor was obtained from an adult who received the AZD1222 COVID-19 vaccine. Sequencing was performed on peripheral blood, taken 28 days after the second AZD1222 dose. The rearrangement links TRBV7-3 to TRBJ2-3; D is unresolved. The CDR3 DNA reads as TGTGCCAGCAGCCCAGCGCTGAAGGCAGATACGCAGTATTTT. Protein: CASSPALKADTQYF.